Listed below are T cell receptor beta chains from one sample, sequenced in a study of OX40 agonist ivuxolimab in advanced cancers. Measured with immunoSEQ multiplex PCR; TCRdb has only the in-frame clones, and not every one. The data show about 83,000 clones, 65% to 90% seen once. Sample: CD4+ or CD8+ T cells sorted from blood, taken in a trial of the OX40 agonist ivuxolimab. These receptors came from an adult with an advanced solid tumor such as melanoma, head and neck, liver or kidney cancer. Both conserved end residues are part of each CDR3. A D gene is named only where the DNA matches it firmly. Where a row states a size, it is once, few, many or the class of an expanded clone; other rows omit it.

j_gene | abundance | v_gene | d_gene | CDR3aa | CDR3nt
TRBJ1-2 | few | TRBV9 | TRBD1 | CASSAGQRGDGYTF | TGTGCCAGCAGCGCGGGACAGAGAGGGGATGGCTACACCTTC
TRBJ1-5 | NA | TRBV2 | NA | CASSEIGQGGQPQHF | TGTGCCAGCAGTGAGATTGGCCAGGGTGGCCAGCCCCAGCATTTT
TRBJ2-5 | NA | TRBV7-8 | NA | CASAQTDSPKTQYF | TGTGCCTCGGCCCAGACCGACAGTCCAAAGACCCAGTACTTC
TRBJ2-7 | NA | TRBV7-2 | TRBD1 | CASSLDRGNEQYF | TGTGCCAGCAGCTTGGACAGGGGCAACGAGCAGTACTTC
TRBJ2-7 | NA | TRBV29-1 | TRBD1 | CSVQAGTGKVKQYF | TGCAGCGTCCAAGCCGGGACAGGGAAGGTGAAGCAGTACTTC
TRBJ1-2 | NA | TRBV5-4 | TRBD1 | CASSAGQGVMGYGYTF | TGTGCCAGCAGCGCCGGACAGGGGGTCATGGGCTATGGCTACACCTTC
TRBJ1-2 | NA | TRBV7-9 | NA | CASSLSSGGRYGYTF | TGTGCCAGCAGCTTAAGTTCAGGAGGGCGCTATGGCTACACCTTC
TRBJ2-4 | NA | TRBV6-1 | TRBD2 | CASSAGLAGGALQYF | TGTGCCAGCAGTGCCGGACTAGCGGGGGGCGCCCTTCAGTACTTC
TRBJ2-3 | NA | TRBV19 | NA | CASSIQGSAPDTQYF | TGTGCCAGTAGTATACAAGGGTCAGCCCCAGATACGCAGTATTTT
TRBJ2-3 | NA | TRBV6-1 | TRBD1 | CASSEGTGGSLRNTQYF | TGTGCCAGCAGTGAAGGGACAGGGGGTTCCCTCCGAAATACGCAGTATTTT
TRBJ2-2 | NA | TRBV9 | NA | CASSVAERTGELFF | TGTGCCAGCAGCGTAGCGGAGCGCACCGGGGAGCTGTTTTTT
TRBJ2-5 | NA | TRBV5-4 | TRBD2 | CASSYGGERGQETQYF | TGTGCCAGCAGCTATGGTGGGGAGCGGGGCCAAGAGACCCAGTACTTC
TRBJ1-2 | few | TRBV7-8 | NA | CASSLAVGPNYGYTF | TGTGCCAGCAGCTTAGCGGTCGGACCGAACTATGGCTACACCTTC
TRBJ1-6 | NA | TRBV5-4 | TRBD1 | CASSIVGTGINSPLHF | TGTGCCAGCAGCATTGTAGGGACAGGGATCAATTCACCCCTCCACTTT
TRBJ2-3 | NA | TRBV30 | NA | CAWRLPRGIRTDTQYF | TGTGCCTGGAGACTTCCGAGGGGTATCCGCACAGATACGCAGTATTTT
TRBJ2-1 | once | TRBV7-2 | TRBD1 | CASSLSWVDRVRYNEQFF | TGTGCCAGCAGCTTAAGCTGGGTTGACAGGGTCCGCTACAATGAGCAGTTCTTC
TRBJ2-1 | NA | TRBV5-1 | TRBD1 | CASSLVGQGNNEQFF | TGCGCCAGCAGCTTGGTGGGACAGGGGAACAATGAGCAGTTCTTC
TRBJ2-5 | NA | TRBV7-2 | NA | CASSLALPGETQYF | TGTGCCAGCAGCTTAGCACTGCCAGGGGAGACCCAGTACTTC
TRBJ1-1 | NA | TRBV11-2 | NA | CASKIQGNTEAFF | TGTGCCAGCAAGATACAGGGGAACACTGAAGCTTTCTTT
TRBJ1-6 | NA | TRBV10-3 | NA | CAIRPTLISPLHF | TGTGCCATCAGGCCAACCTTAATCTCACCCCTCCACTTT
TRBJ2-3 | NA | TRBV4-3 | TRBD2 | CASSQGTRANTDTQYF | TGCGCCAGCAGCCAAGGGACTAGGGCCAACACAGATACGCAGTATTTT
TRBJ1-4 | NA | TRBV9 | TRBD1 | CASSVDGGQGAANEKLFF | TGTGCCAGCAGCGTAGATGGGGGACAGGGGGCGGCTAATGAAAAACTGTTTTTT
TRBJ1-4 | NA | TRBV6-6 | NA | CASSYQGRGEKLFF | TGTGCCAGCAGCTATCAGGGTCGTGGCGAAAAACTGTTTTTT
TRBJ2-2 | NA | TRBV5-4 | NA | CASRRTNTGELFF | TGTGCCAGCAGACGGACGAACACCGGGGAGCTGTTTTTT
TRBJ2-5 | few | TRBV7-2 | NA | CASSLGGSLGETQYF | TGTGCCAGCAGCTTAGGTGGTAGCTTGGGGGAGACCCAGTACTTC
TRBJ2-6 | NA | TRBV18 | NA | CASSPGLSGANVLTF | TGTGCCAGCTCACCCGGGCTCTCTGGGGCCAACGTCCTGACTTTC
TRBJ2-3 | NA | TRBV4-2 | NA | CASSQGGGLTDTQYF | TGTGCCAGCAGCCAAGGAGGGGGGCTCACAGATACGCAGTATTTT
TRBJ1-1 | NA | TRBV20-1 | NA | CSAREDTEAFF | TGCAGTGCTAGAGAGGACACTGAAGCTTTCTTT
TRBJ2-5 | NA | TRBV5-4 | NA | CASSSTPGYQETQYF | TGTGCCAGCAGCTCGACTCCCGGGTACCAAGAGACCCAGTACTTC
TRBJ1-6 | NA | TRBV4-3 | NA | CASSQDGSRSYNSPLHF | TGCGCCAGCAGCCAAGATGGCTCGCGCTCCTATAATTCACCCCTCCACTTT
TRBJ1-1 | few | TRBV5-4 | NA | CASSLVGTEAFF | TGTGCCAGCAGCTTGGTAGGCACTGAAGCTTTCTTT
TRBJ1-1 | NA | TRBV12-5 | NA | CASGRGGARTEAFF | TGTGCTAGTGGCCGAGGGGGGGCAAGAACTGAAGCTTTCTTT
TRBJ2-1 | few | TRBV29-1 | TRBD2 | CSVSRGGVGNEQFF | TGCAGCGTCTCTCGGGGAGGGGTTGGCAATGAGCAGTTCTTC
TRBJ2-2 | NA | TRBV5-1 | TRBD1 | CASRPQGHTGELFF | TGCGCCAGTAGACCACAGGGGCACACCGGGGAGCTGTTTTTT
TRBJ2-5 | NA | TRBV7-2 | TRBD2 | CASSLVGGGAQETQYF | TGTGCCAGCAGCTTAGTGGGCGGGGGGGCTCAAGAGACCCAGTACTTC
TRBJ2-1 | NA | TRBV7-6 | TRBD2 | CASSLYSGDYNEQFF | TGTGCCAGCAGCTTATATAGCGGGGACTACAATGAGCAGTTCTTC
TRBJ1-1 | NA | TRBV5-1 | TRBD1 | CASSIGQGAGDTEAFF | TGCGCCAGCAGCATCGGACAGGGGGCAGGGGACACTGAAGCTTTCTTT
TRBJ2-7 | NA | TRBV5-4 | NA | CASSLSQGSNEQYF | TGTGCCAGCAGCTTGAGCCAGGGCTCTAACGAGCAGTACTTC
TRBJ2-5 | NA | TRBV18 | NA | CASSPQGGQETQYF | TGTGCCAGCTCACCCCAGGGTGGCCAAGAGACCCAGTACTTC